This TCR beta chain came from a study of cytomegalovirus exposure and HLA in healthy donors. Study overall: The 550 to 800 first-cohort repertoires and the roughly 130 validation repertoires shared the same platform, a later analysis reported.

The donors were in the approximately 130-subject validation cohort; that cohort was separate from the approximately 700-subject first cohort. The V segment lost 0 bases and the J segment 6 bases; nucleotides outside the gene matches: 16. The CDR3 has 19 residues. CDR1 MGHRA and CDR2 YSYEKL come from the germline V gene. Study-wide results and caveats: The study recorded 150 to 200 TCR beta chains that were cytomegalovirus-associated. The classifier was said to identify cytomegalovirus status with high specificity and sensitivity.

To note about this clone: Its antigen is currently unknown.

Produced via immunoSEQ multiplex PCR; TCRdb's table is partial and in-frame only. The sample contains around 250,000 clones, nearly 90% of which appear only once. This chain connects TRBV4-1 to TRBJ2-1; TRBD2 agrees at 8 bases. The sequence came from a woman aged 18-29 years in good health and CMV-seronegative. Sequencing was done on a sample of PBMCs. CDR3 bases: TGCGCCAGCAGCCAAGATGGGATGGATACGAGCGGGGGACTCAATGAGCAGTTCTTC. Protein product: CASSQDGMDTSGGLNEQFF.